This is a list of T cell receptor beta chains from one sample in a study of blood T cells in healthy people across ages. TCRdb recomputed calls from the 5' RACE reads with MiXCR, one row per CDR3 protein. The sample has roughly 1.9 million distinct CDR3 sequences, 39% seen once. The sample taken for sequencing was blood. These receptors all come from a human donor in good health. Each CDR3 is given with its conserved first and last residue.

>TRBV20-1|14
CSADDRGGADTQYF
>TRBV7-6|13
CASSLRFWGEQFF
>TRBV5-5|17
CASSLGAQGVSTDTQYF
>TRBV27|16
CASSLLGRQDPYEQYF
>TRBV12-3/TRBV12-4|15
CASTQVRGGIGEQYF
>TRBV7-9|17
CASSWDRRLAGTYEQYF
>TRBV20-1|15
CSATLGHPRDYEQYF
>TRBV9|14
CASSEGTAWEKLFF
>TRBV15|14
CATSRGAAKNIQYF
>TRBV2|13
CASSEDLGREQFF
>TRBV12-3/TRBV12-4|14
CASSFPGQEQPQHF
>TRBV6-5|15
CASSSRLVEGQPQHF
>TRBV7-3|14
CASSLGPRGDGYTF
>TRBV30|13
CAWSPGQSYGYTF
>TRBV7-2|15
CASSLLQGISYEQYF
>TRBV2|14
CASSDEGPHYEQYF
>TRBV7-2|18
CASSSPPAILTAIYGYTF
>TRBV28|16
CASRSPLGGGTDTQYF
>TRBV7-9|15
CASSLAGVACNEQFF
>TRBV12-3/TRBV12-4|13
CTSRLRVNTEAFF
>TRBV4-3|14
CASSQGTGQEAQYF
>TRBV4-2|19
CASSQGSGGGSSYNSPLHF
>TRBV4-3|15
CASSQSRGPRETQYF
>TRBV6-2/TRBV6-3|16
CASSYGTSLSYNEQFF
>TRBV4-3|14
CASSQGLALDEQYF
>TRBV12-3/TRBV12-4|19
CASSFGIVGDRGLNTEAFF
>TRBV7-2|14
CASSLSRWGEKLFF
>TRBV5-6|15
CASSGLRGNSYEQYF
>TRBV20-1|15
CSASRAGTDNQPQHF
>TRBV9|17
CASSVAGTGYVNTEAFF
>TRBV20-1|16
CSAREARTGDHYEQYF
>TRBV20-1|13
CSAGGGGFYEQYF
>TRBV29-1|13
CSVTVGGNTEAFF
>TRBV21-1|14
CAPIPWGLVNEQFF
>TRBV12-3/TRBV12-4|14
CASSIGQGNWEQFF
>TRBV5-1|15
CASSVTGSGVYGYTF
>TRBV29-1|21
CSVTKGAKPPGSKAFTYEQYF
>TRBV25-1|13
CASRVDNTGELFF
>TRBV28|17
CASSLLRGGESVQPQHF
>TRBV7-3|13
CASSPPGANVLTF
>TRBV7-2|14
CASSPPDSQETQYF
>TRBV12-3/TRBV12-4|18
CASSFRTEGLAETPEQYF